The entry below gives a single T cell receptor beta chain sequence along with its context. This sample is drawn from a study of PD-L1 blockade in urothelial cancer. In the study overall: Starting around 2014, patients were given atezolizumab (1,200 mg intravenously every 3 weeks).

Trimming cost V 3 bases and J 5 bases, with 16 bases left between them. The CDR3 is made up of 15 amino acids. Germline V gene lookup returns CDR1 ENHRY and CDR2 SYGVKD. Profiling relied on immunoSEQ multiplex PCR, and the TCRdb table lists in-frame clones only, not all of them. The sample yields fewer than 50,000 clones, about 93% seen once. The clonotype was recovered from a man aged 65 to 79 with urothelial cancer. Sequences were derived from PBMCs, sampled around atezolizumab (anti-PD-L1) treatment. This chain connects TRBV10-3 to TRBJ2-5, with D maybe TRBD1 (6 bases). The CDR3 DNA is TGTGCCATCAGTGACTGGGACACTTCACCCGAGACCCAGTACTTC. Translation: CAISDWDTSPETQYF.